Presented here are 17 T cell receptor beta chains from one specimen sequenced in a study of T-cell memory formation after mild COVID-19. One entry per CDR3 protein results from TCRdb running MiXCR on the 5' RACE reads. The table lists 150,000 to 200,000 distinct CDR3 sequences, roughly 10% of them singletons. The sequencing sample was made of PBMCs or a T cell subset sorted from them (not recorded which). These receptors were collected from a man aged 18 to 30 who had mild COVID-19 (a few samples of this study predate the infection). Cell type and time point are not known.

This clonotype has a count of ten or more. The rearrangement joins TRBV6-6 to TRBJ2-1, with D possibly being TRBD2 (6 bases). V was shortened by 7 bases and J by 5 bases, with 24 bases between the two germline ends. The CDR3 is 17 amino acids. Germline-derived CDR1 and CDR2 are MNHNY and SVGAGI (reference sequence). For the CDR3, the DNA is TGTGCCAGCACCTCCAAAATGTGGGGGGTGTCGGACAATGAGCAGTTCTTC. Translated, it gives CASTSKMWGVSDNEQFF.

This clonotype has more than one count but fewer than ten. The chain combines TRBV10-3 with TRBJ1-2; D is uncertain. The CDR3 sequence is 12 residues long. Trimming took off 0 bases at V and 4 bases at J, with 3 bases between the two ends. Looked up from germline, CDR1 is ENHRY and CDR2 is SYGVKD. The chain's CDR3 is CAISESGYGYTF. Here the CDR3 DNA reads TGTGCCATCAGTGAGTCGGGCTATGGCTACACCTTC.

The V and J genes are TRBV9 and TRBJ2-7; 9 nucleotides align to TRBD1. The CDR3 is 14 residues long. The V gene's germline CDR1 is SGDLS and CDR2 YYNGEE. V lost 4 bases and J lost 2; bases outside the gene matches: 4. The CDR3 nucleotides are TGTGCCAGCAGCCCCCGACAGGGGGCCTACGAGCAGTACTTC. This sequence encodes CASSPRQGAYEQYF.

The chain combines TRBV5-4 with TRBJ1-2; no firm D call. CDR1 and CDR2 from the germline V gene are SGHNT and YYREEE (reference sequence). This CDR3 contains 12 residues. V lost 1 base and J lost 8, with 9 bases in between. This CDR3 is CASSLMSGGYTF. In nucleotides, the CDR3 is TGTGCCAGCAGCTTGATGTCCGGAGGCTACACCTTC.

This clonotype was seen a few times. The chain joins TRBV18 to TRBJ1-4, with 7 nucleotides matching TRBD1. Germline V gives CDR1 KGHSH, CDR2 LQKENI. The CDR3 loop spans 17 amino acids. The V segment lost 0 bases and the J segment 5 bases; nucleotides outside the gene matches: 9. The CDR3 nucleotides read TGTGCCAGCTCACCACCGAGTTTCGGGGGACAGAATGAAAAACTGTTTTTT. Translating it yields CASSPPSFGGQNEKLFF.

This clonotype was recorded a few times. The chain is built from TRBV5-6 and TRBJ1-3, with a tentative D call TRBD1 (5 bases). The CDR3 extends over 15 amino acids. Germline V gives CDR1 SGHDT, CDR2 YYEEEE. Trimming left V 1 base short and J 4 bases short, with 12 bases between. The CDR3 spells CASSLPGTSGNTIYF. CDR3 nucleotides: TGTGCCAGCAGCTTGCCCGGGACTTCCGGAAACACCATATATTTT. The entire variable domain, with the rest obtained from reference TRBV5-6 and TRBJ1-3, is as follows: DAGVTQSPTHLIKTRGQQVTLRCSPKSGHDTVSWYQQALGQGPQFIFQYYEEEERQRGNFPDRFSGHQFPNYSSELNVNALLLGDSALYLCASSLPGTSGNTIYFGEGSWLTVV.

In this sample, this clonotype turned up a few times. The chain recombines TRBV18 with TRBJ2-7; D unclear. This CDR3 contains 16 residues. Germline CDR1 reads KGHSH; CDR2 reads LQKENI. V lost 2 bases to trimming and J lost 0 bases, with 14 bases between them. CDR3 in DNA: TGTGCCAGCTCACCAGGGCGCCGAGAGAGCTCCTACGAGCAGTACGTC. Translated, it gives CASSPGRRESSYEQYV.

The rearrangement links TRBV18 to TRBJ2-7; unclear D gene. The length of the CDR3 is 13 residues. With 3 bases removed from V and 3 bases from J, the gap between germline ends came to 9 bases. The germline V gene encodes CDR1 KGHSH and CDR2 LQKENI. CDR3 loop: CASSPAVGYEQYV. The CDR3 coding sequence is TGTGCCAGCTCACCTGCTGTGGGCTACGAGCAGTACGTC.

There are a few counts of this clonotype. This CDR3 reads CASSREQFSEAFF. The DNA for the CDR3 is TGTGCCAGTAGTAGGGAACAGTTCTCTGAAGCTTTCTTT. The chain joins TRBV19 to TRBJ1-1; the D is unclear. The CDR3 is 13 amino acids. Germline CDR1 is LNHDA and CDR2 is SQIVND (reference sequence). The ends were cut back, 4 bases at V and 6 bases at J, with 12 bases in the middle. Supplemented by reference TRBV19 and TRBJ1-1, the full variable domain reads DGGITQSPKYLFRKEGQNVTLSCEQNLNHDAMYWYRQDPGQGLRLIYYSQIVNDFQKGDIAEGYSVSREKKESFPLTVTSAQKNPTAFYLCASSREQFSEAFFGQGTRLTVV.

The chain joins TRBV7-6 to TRBJ2-7; D is ambiguous. Germline V lookup: CDR1 SGHVS, CDR2 FNYEAQ. This CDR3 is 13 amino acids long. Between the trimmed V and J ends, which lost 1 base and 3 bases, there was a span of 7 bases. CDR3 loop: CASSLGPFYEQYF. The DNA of the CDR3 is TGTGCCAGCAGCTTAGGTCCCTTCTACGAGCAGTACTTC.

This clonotype turned up a few times. Its ends do not fully match the called genes, so a read error is possible. The chain has TRBV3-1 and TRBJ2-5, with no clear D. Germline CDR1 LGHDT, CDR2 YNNKEL (reference sequence). The CDR3 is made up of 13 amino acids. The CDR3 spells CASSHQNQETQYF. For the CDR3, the DNA is TGTGCCAGCAGCCACCAAAACCAGGAGACCCAGTACTTC.

This clonotype has a handful of counts. The chain combines TRBV28 with TRBJ2-7; maybe TRBD1 (6 bases). The V and J ends lost 4 bases and 3 bases respectively, with 13 bases between them. Germline V gene data show CDR1 as MDHEN and CDR2 as SYDVKM. This CDR3 is 14 amino acids long. CDR3 nucleotides: TGTGCCAGCAGTTCCCCGGGACAAAGCTACGAGCAGTACGTC. Translated, it gives CASSSPGQSYEQYV.

Note on this clonotype: This sequence may be a read error, since a much larger clone differs from it by one base. The chain has TRBV10-2 and TRBJ2-5; D is perhaps TRBD2 (5 bases). Germline CDR1 and CDR2: WSHSY and SAAADI. There are 13 residues in the CDR3. V lost 11 bases and J 7 bases, leaving 20 bases between the germline ends. Written as DNA, the CDR3 is TGCGCCCGCACCGGGGTGGACGGAGGGACCCAGTACTTC. The encoded protein is CARTGVDGGTQYF.

This clonotype was recorded at least ten times. The chain is built from TRBV7-3 and TRBJ2-7, with D possibly TRBD2 on 5 matching bases. Trimming left V 1 base short and J 2 bases short, with 12 bases between. Germline V gives CDR1 SGHTA, CDR2 FQGTGA. The CDR3 spans 15 residues. CDR3 DNA: TGTGCCAGCAGCTTAAGAAGAGGGCCCCCCTACGAGCAGTACTTC. Residues: CASSLRRGPPYEQYF.

The chain carries TRBV7-2 and TRBJ2-5, with 11 positions matching TRBD2. V shed 5 bases and J 2 bases; nucleotides not matched to a gene: 19. The CDR3 length is 20 residues. Per the germline V gene, CDR1 is SGHTA and CDR2 is FQGNSA. The CDR3, as DNA: TGTGCCAGCAGCCCGGGCCTAGGGAGCGGTAGCGGGGGGGTTCAAGAGACCCAGTACTTC. It translates to CASSPGLGSGSGGVQETQYF.

This clonotype was picked up many times. V is TRBV12-3 or TRBV12-4 and J is TRBJ2-1; D gene unclear. The CDR3 is made up of 11 amino acids. The V end lost 6 bases, the J end lost 8 bases, and 8 bases lay between the germline ends. CDR3 DNA sequence: TGTGCCAGCAGACGAGTCGATGAGCAGTTCTTC. Translating gives CASRRVDEQFF.

There are many counts of this clonotype. The V gene is TRBV6-5, the J gene TRBJ2-5, with D unclear. CDR3 length: 15 amino acids. V shed 4 bases and J shed 0 bases, with 12 bases lying between them. Germline V CDR1 and CDR2: MNHEY, SVGAGI. CDR3 sequence: CASSLAATYQETQYF. DNA of the CDR3: TGTGCCAGCAGTTTGGCTGCGACGTACCAAGAGACCCAGTACTTC.